A selection of T cell receptor beta chains follows, all from one sample in a study of blood T cell repertoires in COVID-19. Profiled with immunoSEQ multiplex PCR; TCRdb holds only in-frame clones, not every one. The sample has almost 80,000 clones, roughly 85% seen once. The sequenced sample was peripheral blood. These receptors were taken from a woman between 65 and 79 years old with acute or convalescent COVID-19. The CDR3 runs from the conserved cysteine through the conserved F or W. Each record gives: clone size, CDR3 length, V gene, J gene, D gene, CDR3 DNA, CDR3 protein. D genes are given only for firm matches. Clone sizes are given selectively: once, few, many, or a class where the clone is expanded.

>few|15|TRBV3-1/TRBV3-2|TRBJ2-3|TRBD2
TGTGCCAGCAGCCAAGGACTAGCCTTAACAGATACGCAGTATTTT
CASSQGLALTDTQYF
>.|13|TRBV6-5|TRBJ2-3|TRBD1
TGTGCCAGCCGACAGGGAAGCACAGATACGCAGTATTTT
CASRQGSTDTQYF
>.|14|TRBV6-5|TRBJ1-2|.
TGTGCCAGCAGTTTCTTACCAGGGGAAGGTGGCTACACCTTC
CASSFLPGEGGYTF
>.|15|TRBV11-2|TRBJ1-2|.
TGTGCCAGCAGCTTAGAATCACAGGGCCTCGGGGGCTACACCTTC
CASSLESQGLGGYTF
>.|14|TRBV5-1|TRBJ1-4|.
TGCGCCAGCAGCCAGGGATTTAATAATGAAAAACTGTTTTTT
CASSQGFNNEKLFF
>.|15|TRBV6-2/TRBV6-3|TRBJ2-7|.
TGTGCCAGCAGCTCCATAGGGGGAGGGCCTTGGGAGCAGTACTTC
CASSSIGGGPWEQYF
>once|18|TRBV13|TRBJ1-6|TRBD1
TGTGCCAGCAGCTTAGGCCTAGAGACAGGGGAGGGGAAATCACCCCTCCACTTT
CASSLGLETGEGKSPLHF
>.|17|TRBV2|TRBJ2-4|.
TGTGCCAGCAGTGTTGAGATGGGCCGATTGGCCAAAAACATTCAGTACTTC
CASSVEMGRLAKNIQYF
>.|14|TRBV19|TRBJ1-2|.
TGTGCCAGTCAAGAGGACAGCCTTTCTGATGGCTACACCTTC
CASQEDSLSDGYTF
>.|13|TRBV13|TRBJ2-1|.
TGTGCCAGCAGTCTGCGGGGACCTAATGAGCAGTTCTTC
CASSLRGPNEQFF
>.|14|TRBV19|TRBJ1-2|.
TGTGCCAGTAGTGGCGTATCGCGGGGGCAGTTCTACACCTTC
CASSGVSRGQFYTF
>.|16|TRBV5-1|TRBJ1-3|TRBD1
TGCGCCAGCAGCTTTTCGGGACAGGGAGGTGGAAACACCATATATTTT
CASSFSGQGGGNTIYF
>.|17|TRBV3-1/TRBV3-2|TRBJ1-2|.
TGTGCCAGCAGCCAAGCCGGGGGACGGATGGGAACCTATGGCTACACCTTC
CASSQAGGRMGTYGYTF
>few|13|TRBV5-1|TRBJ1-1|.
TGCGCCAGCAGCTTCATGTGGAACACTGAAGCTTTCTTT
CASSFMWNTEAFF
>few|16|TRBV7-9|TRBJ2-5|.
TGTGCCAGCAGCTTTACGCTGACTAGTGACCAAGAGACCCAGTACTTC
CASSFTLTSDQETQYF
>.|13|TRBV11-1|TRBJ1-1|.
TGTGCCAGCAGCTTGTACAGGGAAACTGAAGCTTTCTTT
CASSLYRETEAFF
>.|15|TRBV7-2|TRBJ2-7|TRBD2
TGTGCCAGCAGCCAGACGGCTAGCGGCTCCTACGAGCAGTACTTC
CASSQTASGSYEQYF
>.|14|TRBV7-9|TRBJ1-2|.
TGTGCCAGCAGCTTAGGTCCGGGAAACTATGGCTACACCTTC
CASSLGPGNYGYTF
>.|12|TRBV5-6|TRBJ2-7|.
TGTGCCAGCAGCTTAACGGGAAAGGAGCAGTACTTC
CASSLTGKEQYF
>.|15|TRBV5-1|TRBJ2-7|TRBD2
TGCGCCAGCAGCTTTCCTAGCGGGAGAAGTCGCGAGCAGTACTTC
CASSFPSGRSREQYF
>few|16|TRBV27|TRBJ2-1|TRBD1
TGTGCCAGCAGTCCGGACAGGGGTGGTACCTACAATGAGCAGTTCTTC
CASSPDRGGTYNEQFF
>once|16|TRBV2|TRBJ2-7|TRBD2
TGTGCCAGCAGGGAGGGACTAGCGGCAACATCCTACGAGCAGTACTTC
CASREGLAATSYEQYF
>.|16|TRBV6-1|TRBJ1-5|.
TGTGCCAGCAGTGTTTTGGGCAGGGGTCTCAATCAGCCCCAGCATTTT
CASSVLGRGLNQPQHF
>.|16|TRBV7-6|TRBJ2-6|.
TGTGCCAGCAGCTTAGCCACAGGGTCAGGGGCCAACGTCCTGACTTTC
CASSLATGSGANVLTF
>.|13|TRBV2|TRBJ2-3|.
TGTGCCAGCTCCAGGTTGCGCACAGATACGCAGTATTTT
CASSRLRTDTQYF
>.|15|TRBV25-1|TRBJ2-5|TRBD2
TGTGCCAGTACCGCTAGCGGGAGGTTAGGAGAGACCCAGTACTTC
CASTASGRLGETQYF
>.|18|TRBV1|TRBJ2-2|.
TGCACCAGCAGCCACCACAGGGCTCACCAAGTTTGCGCCGGGGAGCTGTTTTTT
CTSSHHRAHQVCAGELFF
>.|13|TRBV18|TRBJ1-2|TRBD1
TGTGCCAGCTCAACACAGGGGAACTATGGCTACACCTTC
CASSTQGNYGYTF
>once|15|TRBV24-1|TRBJ2-5|.
TGTGCCACCAGTGATCCGCAGGGTGGGTCGGAGACCCAGTACTTC
CATSDPQGGSETQYF
>.|15|TRBV6-6|TRBJ2-5|TRBD1
TGTGCCAGCAGCTACGGGACAGGGGGTATCGTAGCCCAGTACTTC
CASSYGTGGIVAQYF
>.|16|TRBV7-3|TRBJ1-4|TRBD1
TGTGCCAGCAGCTTAATCCCTCTACAGGGGGCTGAAAAACTGTTTTTT
CASSLIPLQGAEKLFF
>.|20|TRBV27|TRBJ1-5|.
TGTGCCAGCAGTTTATCGGAAGGAAGAAGGAGACAGGTGGAAAATCAGCCCCAGCATTTT
CASSLSEGRRRQVENQPQHF
>.|14|TRBV6-5|TRBJ1-2|.
TGTGCCAGCAGGACGGAGGGGCTTAACTATGGCTACACCTTC
CASRTEGLNYGYTF
>.|16|TRBV5-1|TRBJ2-1|TRBD1
TGCGCCAGCACCTTGGGTGGGACAGGCTTTTTCAATGAGCAGTTCTTC
CASTLGGTGFFNEQFF
>.|14|TRBV30|TRBJ2-7|.
TGTGCCTGGAGTAAGGGGCACCGGACCGACGAGCAGTACTTC
CAWSKGHRTDEQYF
>.|21|TRBV7-3|TRBJ1-1|.
TGTGCCAGCAGCTCCCTCGACGCGGGACCCGACAGAGGACAATCCCACACTGAAGCTTTCTTT
CASSSLDAGPDRGQSHTEAFF
>.|13|TRBV24-1|TRBJ2-2|TRBD1
TGTGCCACCAAGGAAACAGGGGCCGGGGAGCTGTTTTTT
CATKETGAGELFF
>.|14|TRBV23-1|TRBJ2-4|.
TGCGCCAGTGATATTACATTAGCCAAAAACATTCAGTACTTC
CASDITLAKNIQYF
>.|15|TRBV9|TRBJ2-5|TRBD2
TGTGCCAGCAGCGTACGACTAGCGGGACGGGAGACCCAGTACTTC
CASSVRLAGRETQYF
>.|12|TRBV29-1|TRBJ2-7|.
TGCAGCGCCCGAGGGGGAACCTACGAGCAGTACTTC
CSARGGTYEQYF
>.|14|TRBV7-9|TRBJ2-7|TRBD1
TGTGCCAGCAGCCCAAGCCGGGACAGGGGCGTGCAGTACTTC
CASSPSRDRGVQYF
>.|13|TRBV2|TRBJ2-5|.
TGTGCCAGCAGCCTACGGTACCAAGAGACCCAGTACTTC
CASSLRYQETQYF
>.|15|TRBV10-1|TRBJ2-5|.
TGCGCCAGCAGTGACTCCGGGTTTGAACAAGAGACCCAGTACTTC
CASSDSGFEQETQYF
>.|16|TRBV27|TRBJ2-3|TRBD2
TGTGCCAGCAGTCCCCAGACTAGCGGGGGGTTGGATACGCAGTATTTT
CASSPQTSGGLDTQYF
>.|11|TRBV6-6|TRBJ2-1|.
TGTGCCACCACCCTATACAATGAGCAGTTCTTC
CATTLYNEQFF
>.|14|TRBV20-1|TRBJ2-7|.
TGCAGTGCTAGTCGGGGGTCTGGAACCTACGAGCAGTACTTC
CSASRGSGTYEQYF
>.|16|TRBV5-1|TRBJ2-2|TRBD2
TGCGCCAGCAGCTTGGTCTCGGGAGGGTATACCGGGGAGCTGTTTTTT
CASSLVSGGYTGELFF
>.|16|TRBV6-1|TRBJ1-5|.
TGTGCCAGCAGTGACCTCCCGGGGAATAGCAATCAGCCCCAGCATTTT
CASSDLPGNSNQPQHF
>.|19|TRBV19|TRBJ2-1|TRBD2
TGTGCCAGTAGTGAACTAGCGGGAGGGTTAACTAGCTCCTACAATGAGCAGTTCTTC
CASSELAGGLTSSYNEQFF
>.|14|TRBV7-2|TRBJ1-4|.
TGTGCCAGCAGGGGAGGTTGGAGTAATGAAAAACTGTTTTTT
CASRGGWSNEKLFF
>.|16|TRBV18|TRBJ1-2|TRBD1
TGTGCCAGCTCACCACCGGGACAGAAAAGACCCTATGGCTACACCTTC
CASSPPGQKRPYGYTF
>.|15|TRBV19|TRBJ2-1|TRBD2
TGTGCCAGTAGTTCCTCGACTAGCGGGAGATTCGGGCAGTTCTTC
CASSSSTSGRFGQFF
>.|16|TRBV5-6|TRBJ1-2|.
TGTGCCAGCAGCTTGGGAGCGCTACAGGGCTCCTATGGCTACACCTTC
CASSLGALQGSYGYTF